This T cell receptor beta chain was identified in a study of regulatory T cells in long-lasting Graves disease. Arm-PCR with iRepertoire HTBI primers amplified the CDR3 regions for these TCR beta libraries. MiXCR, applied by TCRdb to the multiplex PCR reads, yields one record per CDR3 protein. The table records under 800,000 distinct CDR3 sequences, less than 20% of them present only once. The time point denotes: newly diagnosed GD, antithyroid drugs for less than 3 months. PBMC-extracted RNA yielded the TCR library. This same sample was also taken into another study, of T cells in Graves' hyperthyroidism and ophthalmopathy.

The receptor's source is a woman aged 25 to 39 with Graves disease. The sample consisted of peripheral blood mononuclear cells (PBMCs), taken at new diagnosis, from a patient treated with antithyroid drugs.

CDR3 residues: CASSDVPSSLPRDRRLSGANVLTF. The CDR3 nucleotides are TGCGCCAGCTCTGACGTACCCAGCAGCTTGCCCCGGGACAGACGCCTCTCTGGGGCCAACGTCCTGACTTTC. This sequence joins TRBV5-1 and TRBJ2-6; 7 nucleotides line up with TRBD1. The germline V gene has CDR1 SGHRS and CDR2 YFSETQ. J gave up 0 bases and V 7 bases, and 31 bases lay outside the gene matches. This CDR3 spans 24 amino acids. Complete variable domain (other parts from reference TRBV5-1 and TRBJ2-6): KAGVTQTPRYLIKTRGQQVTLSCSPISGHRSVSWYQQTPGQGLQFLFEYFSETQRNKGNFPGRFSGRQFSNSRSEMNVSTLELGDSALYLCASSDVPSSLPRDRRLSGANVLTFGAGSRLTVL.